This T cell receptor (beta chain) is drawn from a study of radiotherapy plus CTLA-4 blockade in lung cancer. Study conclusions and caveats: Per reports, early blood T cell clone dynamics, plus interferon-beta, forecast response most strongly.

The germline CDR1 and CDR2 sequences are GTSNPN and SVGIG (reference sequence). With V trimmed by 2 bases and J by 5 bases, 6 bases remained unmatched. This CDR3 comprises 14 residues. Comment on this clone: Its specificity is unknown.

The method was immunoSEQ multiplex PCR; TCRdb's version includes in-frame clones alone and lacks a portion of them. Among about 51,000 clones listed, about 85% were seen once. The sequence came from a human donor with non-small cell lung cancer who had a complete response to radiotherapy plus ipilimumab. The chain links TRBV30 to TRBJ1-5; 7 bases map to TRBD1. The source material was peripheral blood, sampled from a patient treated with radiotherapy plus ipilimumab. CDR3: CAWSSTGADQPQHF. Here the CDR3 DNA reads TGTGCCTGGAGTTCAACAGGGGCGGATCAGCCCCAGCATTTT. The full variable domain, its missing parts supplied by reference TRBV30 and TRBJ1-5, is SQTIHQWPATLVQPVGSPLSLECTVEGTSNPNLYWYRQAAGRGLQLLFYSVGIGQISSEVPQNLSASRPQDRQFILSSKKLLLSDSGFYLCAWSSTGADQPQHFGDGTRLSIL.